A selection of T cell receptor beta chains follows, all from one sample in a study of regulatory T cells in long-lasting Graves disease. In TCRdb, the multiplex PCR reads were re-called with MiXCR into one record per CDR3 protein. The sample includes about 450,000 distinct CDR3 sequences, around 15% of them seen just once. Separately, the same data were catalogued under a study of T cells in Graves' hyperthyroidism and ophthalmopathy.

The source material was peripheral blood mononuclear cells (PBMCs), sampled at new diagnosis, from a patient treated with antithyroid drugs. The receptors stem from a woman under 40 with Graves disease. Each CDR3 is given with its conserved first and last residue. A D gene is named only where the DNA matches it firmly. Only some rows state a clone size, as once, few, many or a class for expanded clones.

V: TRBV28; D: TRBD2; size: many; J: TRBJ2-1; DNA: TGTGCCAGCAGTTCCCTGAGTAGCGGGAGGGCCGATTGGTCCTACAATGAGCAGTTCTTC; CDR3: CASSSLSSGRADWSYNEQFF
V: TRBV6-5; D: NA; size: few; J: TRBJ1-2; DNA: TGTGCCAGCAGTTACTCGGACCATACGAACTATGGCTACACCTTC; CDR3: CASSYSDHTNYGYTF
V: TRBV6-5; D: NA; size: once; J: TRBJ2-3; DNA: TGTGCCAGCAGTTACGCCCAGTTTTACACAGATACGCAGTATTTT; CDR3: CASSYAQFYTDTQYF
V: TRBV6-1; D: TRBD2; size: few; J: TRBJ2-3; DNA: TGTGCCAGCAGGCATACCCTTAGCGGGAGGGCCACAGATACGCAGTATTTT; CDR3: CASRHTLSGRATDTQYF
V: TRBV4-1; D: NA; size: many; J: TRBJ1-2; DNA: TGTGCCAGCAGCCAACCTCTGCGGGGGCGCAACTATGGCTACACCTTC; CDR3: CASSQPLRGRNYGYTF
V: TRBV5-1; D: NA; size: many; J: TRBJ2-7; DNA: TGCGCCAGCAGCCTATCCCCAGGCGGTAGCTACGAGCAGTACTTC; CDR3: CASSLSPGGSYEQYF
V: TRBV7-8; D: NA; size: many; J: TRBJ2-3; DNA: TGTGCCAGCAGCCCCGACCCGGGACCCGTCACAGATACGCAGTATTTT; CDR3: CASSPDPGPVTDTQYF
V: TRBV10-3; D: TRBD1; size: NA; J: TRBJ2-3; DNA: TGTGCCACCGGGACAGGGATGAATTTT; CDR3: CATGTGMNF
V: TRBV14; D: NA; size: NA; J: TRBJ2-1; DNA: TGTGCCAGCAGGTTAGGAATACACCCAGGGGATGAGCAGTTCTTC; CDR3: CASRLGIHPGDEQFF
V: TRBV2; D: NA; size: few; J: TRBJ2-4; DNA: TGTGCCAGCAGTGAGGAAAAGGAAAACATTCAGTACTTC; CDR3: CASSEEKENIQYF
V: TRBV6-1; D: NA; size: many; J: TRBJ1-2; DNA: TGTGCCAGCGGGGTCGACACCTTC; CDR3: CASGVDTF
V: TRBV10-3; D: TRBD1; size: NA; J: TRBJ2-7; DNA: TGTGCCATCAGTGAGTCCCGCGGGTTGGACAGGGGAGGAATCTACGAGCAGTACTTC; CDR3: CAISESRGLDRGGIYEQYF
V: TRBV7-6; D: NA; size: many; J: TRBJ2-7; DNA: TGTGCCAGCAGCGCCCTTCTACAGGGATGGAGCTCCTACGAGCAGTACTTC; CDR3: CASSALLQGWSSYEQYF
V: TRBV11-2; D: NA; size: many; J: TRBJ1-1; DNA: TGTGCCAGCAGCCCCAGGCTTGACACTGAAGCTTTCTTT; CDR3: CASSPRLDTEAFF
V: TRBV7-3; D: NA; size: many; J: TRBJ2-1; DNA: TGTGCCAGCAGCCCGGACCTTGGGCAACACAATGAGCAGTTCTTC; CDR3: CASSPDLGQHNEQFF
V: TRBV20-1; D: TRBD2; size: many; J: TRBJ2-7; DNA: TGCAGTGCTGTCCTTAGAGCCGGGAGGGCCTCGCACGAGCAGTACTTC; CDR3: CSAVLRAGRASHEQYF
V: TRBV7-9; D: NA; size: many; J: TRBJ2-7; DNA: TGTGCCAGCAGCTCCAACTACGAGCAGTACTTC; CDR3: CASSSNYEQYF
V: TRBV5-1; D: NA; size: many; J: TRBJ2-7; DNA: TGCGCCAGCAGCTTACCGGGAAACTACTACGAGCAGTACTTC; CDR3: CASSLPGNYYEQYF
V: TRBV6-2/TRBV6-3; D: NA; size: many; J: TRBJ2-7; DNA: TGTGCCAGCAGCCGAGGCTCAGGGTCCTACGAGCAGTACTTC; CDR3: CASSRGSGSYEQYF
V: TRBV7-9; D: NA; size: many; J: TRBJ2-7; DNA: TGTGCCAGCAGCTTCGAGGGGCTAAGCGAGCAGTACTTC; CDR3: CASSFEGLSEQYF
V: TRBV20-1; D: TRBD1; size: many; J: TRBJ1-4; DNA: TGCAGTGCTTGGGACAGGGACGTCAATGAAAAACTGTTTTTT; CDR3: CSAWDRDVNEKLFF
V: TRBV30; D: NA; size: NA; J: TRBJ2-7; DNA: TGTGCCTGGGGGCCGGGACGGAGCTCCTACGAGCAGTACTTC; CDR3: CAWGPGRSSYEQYF
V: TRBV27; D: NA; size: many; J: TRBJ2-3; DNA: TGTGCCAGCAGCCACACAGATACGCAGTATTTT; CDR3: CASSHTDTQYF
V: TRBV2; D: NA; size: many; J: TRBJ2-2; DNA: TGTGCCAGCAGTGAATCTGGGATAAAGAACACCGGGGAGCTGTTTTTT; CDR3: CASSESGIKNTGELFF
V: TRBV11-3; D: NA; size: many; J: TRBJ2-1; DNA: TGTGCCAGCGGTACCTCCTACAATGAGCAGTTCTTC; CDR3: CASGTSYNEQFF
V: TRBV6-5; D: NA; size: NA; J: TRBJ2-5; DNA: TGTGCCAGCAGTTACACCGGAGAGAGACGAGAGACCCAGTACTTC; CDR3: CASSYTGERRETQYF
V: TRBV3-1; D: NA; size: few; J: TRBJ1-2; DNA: TGTGCCGCGACTTCCGGGCCCCGGCACAATGGCTACACCTTC; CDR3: CAATSGPRHNGYTF
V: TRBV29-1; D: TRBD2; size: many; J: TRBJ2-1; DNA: TGCAGCGTTGAGGGTAGCGGGAGGGCCTACAATGAGCAGTTCTTC; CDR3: CSVEGSGRAYNEQFF
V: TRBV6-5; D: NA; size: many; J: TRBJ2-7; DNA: TGTGCCAGCAGTTATAATGGGGAAAGAACCTACGAGCAGTACTTC; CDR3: CASSYNGERTYEQYF
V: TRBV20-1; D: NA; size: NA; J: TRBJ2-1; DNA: TGCAGTGCTAGAGATCCGCAGGCAGGGTACCACAATGAGCAGTTCTTC; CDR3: CSARDPQAGYHNEQFF
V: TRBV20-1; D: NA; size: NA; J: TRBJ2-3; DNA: TGCAGTGCTACCGGGACTGCTAGCACAGATACGCAGTATTTT; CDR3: CSATGTASTDTQYF
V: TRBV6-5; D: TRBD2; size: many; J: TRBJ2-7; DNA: TGTGCCAGCAGTTACGGCGGGGGGCGCGAAGAGCAGTACTTC; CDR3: CASSYGGGREEQYF
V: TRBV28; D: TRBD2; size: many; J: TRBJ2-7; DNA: TGTGCCAGCAGTTTATTGGCTAGCGGTTACGAGCAGTACTTC; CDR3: CASSLLASGYEQYF
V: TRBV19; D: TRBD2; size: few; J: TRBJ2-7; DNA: TGTGCCAGTAGTGTCGGACTAGCGGATGGGTACGAGCAGTACTTC; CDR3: CASSVGLADGYEQYF
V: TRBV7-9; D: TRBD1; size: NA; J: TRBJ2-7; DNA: TGTGCCAGCAGCTTAGGAGGGGGCATATACGAGCAGTACTTC; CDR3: CASSLGGGIYEQYF
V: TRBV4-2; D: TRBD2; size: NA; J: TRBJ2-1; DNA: TGTGCCAGCAGGGCTCGGGCGGGAGAAAATGAGCAGTTCTTC; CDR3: CASRARAGENEQFF
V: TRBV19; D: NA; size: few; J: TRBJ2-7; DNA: TGTGCCAGTAATCCGGGACTTGGCTACGAGCAGTACTTC; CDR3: CASNPGLGYEQYF
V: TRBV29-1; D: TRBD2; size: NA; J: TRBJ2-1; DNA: TGCAGCGTGGTCCCTAGCGGGGAGGGGGTTTACAATGAGCAGTTCTTC; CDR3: CSVVPSGEGVYNEQFF
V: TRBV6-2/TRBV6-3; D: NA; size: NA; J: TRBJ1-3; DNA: TGTGCCAGCAGCTTAGGGCGACTAAACACCATATATTTT; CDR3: CASSLGRLNTIYF
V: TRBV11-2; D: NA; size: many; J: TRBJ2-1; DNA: TGTGCCAGCAGCAACACTAGGCCCAGAGGCGGGGATGAGCAGTTCTTC; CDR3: CASSNTRPRGGDEQFF
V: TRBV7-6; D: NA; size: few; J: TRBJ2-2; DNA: TGTGCCAGCAGCCCCGGGACTCAGTTCGCCGGGGAGCTGTTTTTT; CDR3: CASSPGTQFAGELFF
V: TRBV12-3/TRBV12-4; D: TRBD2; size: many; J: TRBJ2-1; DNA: TGTGCCAGCAGCTTGGGACTAGCGGGTTACAATGAGCAGTTCTTC; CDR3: CASSLGLAGYNEQFF
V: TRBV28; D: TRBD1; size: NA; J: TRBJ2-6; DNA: TGTGCCAGCAGTTCCCTCTCGGGACAGGGTTTTGGGGCCAACGTCCTGACTTTC; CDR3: CASSSLSGQGFGANVLTF
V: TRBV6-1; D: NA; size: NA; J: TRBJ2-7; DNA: TGTGCCAGCAGTGAATTCGGACAAAGCTACGAGCAGTACTTC; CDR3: CASSEFGQSYEQYF
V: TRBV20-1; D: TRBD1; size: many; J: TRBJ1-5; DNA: TGCAGTGCTAGAGACGTCAGGGGGTTTAATCAGCCCCAGCATTTT; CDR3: CSARDVRGFNQPQHF
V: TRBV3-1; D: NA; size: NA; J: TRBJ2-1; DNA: TGTGCCAGCAGCCAAACCCTGACGAGCTTGACTGGGGATGAGCAGTTCTTC; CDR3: CASSQTLTSLTGDEQFF
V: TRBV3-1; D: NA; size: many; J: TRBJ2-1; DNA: TGTGCCAGCAGCCAACGGGGGCGGTACAATGAGCAGTTCTTC; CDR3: CASSQRGRYNEQFF
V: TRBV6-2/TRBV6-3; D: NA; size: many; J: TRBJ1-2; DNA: TGTGCCAGCAGTTATGATGCCAGGGGATTTGGCTACACCTTC; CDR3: CASSYDARGFGYTF
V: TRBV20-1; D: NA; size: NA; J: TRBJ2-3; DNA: TGCAGTGCTAGAGAGGTCTACACTAAGCAGTATTTT; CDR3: CSAREVYTKQYF
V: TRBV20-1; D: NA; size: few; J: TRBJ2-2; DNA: TGCAGTGCACGGGACCAAAACACCGGGGAGCTGTTTTTT; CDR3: CSARDQNTGELFF
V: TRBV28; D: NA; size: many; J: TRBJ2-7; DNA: TGTGCCAGCAGTTTAGGACGGCTCCAAGTCCAGTACTTC; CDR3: CASSLGRLQVQYF
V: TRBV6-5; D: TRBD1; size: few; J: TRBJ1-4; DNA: TGTGCCAGCAGTTCCGGACAGGGAAGGCTCGTAAAACTGTTTTTT; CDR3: CASSSGQGRLVKLFF
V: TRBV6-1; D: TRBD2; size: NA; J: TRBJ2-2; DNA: TGTGCCAGCCTTGGGACTACCTCGAACACCGGGGAGCTGTTTTTT; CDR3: CASLGTTSNTGELFF
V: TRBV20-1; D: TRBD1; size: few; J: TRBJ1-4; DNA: TGCAGTGCCGTTCCGTGGGACAGGGGCCGCCGTTGGGAAAAACTGTTTTTT; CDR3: CSAVPWDRGRRWEKLFF
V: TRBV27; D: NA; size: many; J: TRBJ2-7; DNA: TGTGCCAGCAGTTTCCCACCCTTCCACGAGCAGTACTTC; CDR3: CASSFPPFHEQYF
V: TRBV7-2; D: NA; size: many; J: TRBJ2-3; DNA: TGTGCCAGCAGCTTAGTTACAGGCACAGATACGCAGTATTTT; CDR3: CASSLVTGTDTQYF
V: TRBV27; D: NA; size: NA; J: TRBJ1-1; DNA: TGTGCCAGCAGTCCTCACAGGGAGACGAACACTGAAGCTTTCTTT; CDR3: CASSPHRETNTEAFF
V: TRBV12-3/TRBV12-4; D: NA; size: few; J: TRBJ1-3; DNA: TGTGCCAGCAGTCTCGACTACTCTGGAAACACCATATATTTT; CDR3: CASSLDYSGNTIYF
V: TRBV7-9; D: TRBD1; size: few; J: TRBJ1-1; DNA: TGTGCCAGCAGCGGACAGGGGCGAAAGGTGAACACTGAAGCTTTCTTT; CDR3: CASSGQGRKVNTEAFF
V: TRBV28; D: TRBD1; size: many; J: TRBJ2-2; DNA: TGTGCCAGCAGTCCAAGGGGGGCAGGGGGCCCCAATAGCGGGGAGCTGTTTTTT; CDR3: CASSPRGAGGPNSGELFF